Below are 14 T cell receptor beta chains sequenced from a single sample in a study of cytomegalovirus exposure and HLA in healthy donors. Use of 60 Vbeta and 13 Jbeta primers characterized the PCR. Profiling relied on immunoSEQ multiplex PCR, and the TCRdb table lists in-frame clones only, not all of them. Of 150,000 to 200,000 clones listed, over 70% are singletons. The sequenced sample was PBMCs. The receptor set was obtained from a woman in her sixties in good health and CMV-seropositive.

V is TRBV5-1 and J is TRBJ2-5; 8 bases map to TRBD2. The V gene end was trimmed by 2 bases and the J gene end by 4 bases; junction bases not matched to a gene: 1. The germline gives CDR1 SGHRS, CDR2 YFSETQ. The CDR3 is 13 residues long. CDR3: CASSFTSGETQYF. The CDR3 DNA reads TGCGCCAGCAGCTTTACTAGCGGAGAGACCCAGTACTTC.

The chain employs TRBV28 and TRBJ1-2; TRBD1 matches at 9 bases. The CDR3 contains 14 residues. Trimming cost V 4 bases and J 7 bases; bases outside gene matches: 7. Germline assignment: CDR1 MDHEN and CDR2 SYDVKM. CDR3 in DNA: TGTGCCAGCAGTTCCGGGACAGGGTACGCTGGCTACACCTTC. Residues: CASSSGTGYAGYTF.

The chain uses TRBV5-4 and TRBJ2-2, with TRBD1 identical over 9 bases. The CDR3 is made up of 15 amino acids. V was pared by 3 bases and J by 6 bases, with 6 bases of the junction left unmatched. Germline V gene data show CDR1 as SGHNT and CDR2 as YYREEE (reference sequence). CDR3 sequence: CASSWGTGLAGELFF. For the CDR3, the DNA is TGTGCCAGCAGCTGGGGGACAGGGTTAGCCGGGGAGCTGTTTTTT.

The CDR3 nucleotides are TGTGCCAGCTCATTTTTTGGGCTAGCGGGAGGGTATGAGCAGTTCTTC. Translating gives CASSFFGLAGGYEQFF. The chain links TRBV28 to TRBJ2-1, with 12 positions matching TRBD2. CDR3 size: 16 residues. The V segment lost 8 bases and the J segment 8 bases; nucleotides outside the gene matches: 13. CDR1 and CDR2 (germline): MDHEN, SYDVKM.

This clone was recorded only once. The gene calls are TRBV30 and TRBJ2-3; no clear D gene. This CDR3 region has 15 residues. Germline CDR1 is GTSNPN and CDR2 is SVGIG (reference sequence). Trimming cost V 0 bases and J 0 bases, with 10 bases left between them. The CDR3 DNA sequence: TGTGCCTGGAGTGTACTGAAAATAAGCACAGATACGCAGTATTTT. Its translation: CAWSVLKISTDTQYF.

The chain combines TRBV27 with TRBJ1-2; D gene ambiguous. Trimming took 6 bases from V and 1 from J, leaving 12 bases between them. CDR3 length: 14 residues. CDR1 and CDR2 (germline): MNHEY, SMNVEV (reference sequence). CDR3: CASSESGVNYGYTF. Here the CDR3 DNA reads TGTGCCAGCAGCGAAAGCGGGGTTAACTATGGCTACACCTTC.

This CDR3 reads CASSARPSGLTDTQYF. The CDR3 DNA is TGTGCCAGCAGTGCAAGACCCTCCGGGTTAACAGATACGCAGTATTTT. This chain joins TRBV6-1 and TRBJ2-3; D uncertain. The germline gives CDR1 MNHNS, CDR2 SASEGT. V lost 4 bases and J lost 3, with 17 bases in between. The CDR3 sequence is 16 residues long.

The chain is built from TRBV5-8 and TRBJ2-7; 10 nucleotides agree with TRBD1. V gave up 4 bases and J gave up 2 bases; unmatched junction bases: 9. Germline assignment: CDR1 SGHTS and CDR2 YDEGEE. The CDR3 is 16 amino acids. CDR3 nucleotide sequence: TGTGCCAGCAGCCAACCCTCCGGGACAGGGGCCTACGAGCAGTACTTC. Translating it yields CASSQPSGTGAYEQYF. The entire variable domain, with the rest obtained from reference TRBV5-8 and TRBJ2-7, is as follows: EAGVTQSPTHLIKTRGQQATLRCSPISGHTSVYWYQQALGLGLQFLLWYDEGEERNRGNFPPRFSGRQFPNYSSELNVNALELEDSALYLCASSQPSGTGAYEQYFGPGTRLTVT.

CDR3 loop: CASSLAGSNQPQHF. CDR3 sequence (DNA): TGTGCCAGCAGCTTGGCCGGGAGCAATCAGCCCCAGCATTTT. This chain connects TRBV5-4 to TRBJ1-5; D is uncertain. The V and J ends lost 0 bases and 1 base respectively, with 5 bases between them. The germline V gene encodes CDR1 SGHNT and CDR2 YYREEE (reference sequence). The CDR3 length is 14 residues.

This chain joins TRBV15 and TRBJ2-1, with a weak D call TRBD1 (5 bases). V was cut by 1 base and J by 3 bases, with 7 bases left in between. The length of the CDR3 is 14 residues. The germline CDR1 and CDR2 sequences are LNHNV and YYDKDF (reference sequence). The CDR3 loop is CATSRATGYNEQFF. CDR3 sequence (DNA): TGTGCCACCAGCAGAGCCACAGGCTACAATGAGCAGTTCTTC.

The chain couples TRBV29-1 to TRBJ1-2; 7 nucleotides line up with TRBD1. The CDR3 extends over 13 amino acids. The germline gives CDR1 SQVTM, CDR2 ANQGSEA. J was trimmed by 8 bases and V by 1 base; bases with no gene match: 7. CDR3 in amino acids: CSVEAVQGQGYTF. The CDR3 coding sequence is TGCAGCGTTGAAGCAGTACAGGGGCAAGGCTACACCTTC.

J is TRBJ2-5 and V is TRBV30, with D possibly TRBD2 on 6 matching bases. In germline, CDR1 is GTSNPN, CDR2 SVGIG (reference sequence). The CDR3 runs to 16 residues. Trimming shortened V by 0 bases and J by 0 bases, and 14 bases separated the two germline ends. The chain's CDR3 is CAWSVHRGLYQETQYF. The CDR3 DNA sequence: TGTGCCTGGAGTGTACATCGGGGGTTGTACCAAGAGACCCAGTACTTC.

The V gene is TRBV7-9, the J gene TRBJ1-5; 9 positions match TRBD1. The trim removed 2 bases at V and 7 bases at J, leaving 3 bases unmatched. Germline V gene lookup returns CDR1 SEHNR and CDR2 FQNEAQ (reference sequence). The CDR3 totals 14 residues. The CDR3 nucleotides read TGTGCCAGCAGCTTAACAGGGGGCATCCAGCCCCAGCATTTT. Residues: CASSLTGGIQPQHF.

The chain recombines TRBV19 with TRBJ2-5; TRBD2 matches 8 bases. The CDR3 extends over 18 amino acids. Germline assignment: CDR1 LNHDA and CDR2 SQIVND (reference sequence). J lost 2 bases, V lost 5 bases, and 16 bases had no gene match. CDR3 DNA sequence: TGTGCCAGTAGTCCTTCGGGGGGGGCGGGGTTACTTCAAGAGACCCAGTACTTC. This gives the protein CASSPSGGAGLLQETQYF.